Below, 17 T cell receptor beta chains from the same sample are listed, as sequenced in a study of early T cells in non-severe SARS-CoV-2 infection. MiXCR, applied by TCRdb to the 5' RACE reads, yields one record per CDR3 protein. Seen here are about 70,000 distinct CDR3 sequences, approximately 12% observed once, and the top ten hold over 1%. The sample comprised whole blood. The receptors here all came from an adult who was a healthcare worker with PCR-confirmed SARS-CoV-2 infection or an uninfected control (not recorded which).

This clonotype was found many times. The CDR3 here is CASSPAASGSFQETQYF. CDR3 nucleotides: TGTGCCAGCAGCCCGGCGGCTAGCGGGTCGTTCCAAGAGACCCAGTACTTC. V is TRBV7-2 and J is TRBJ2-5, with 8 bases matching TRBD2. The CDR3 loop spans 17 amino acids. Germline trimming cut 5 bases from V and 1 base from J; bases unmatched to any gene: 12. Germline CDR1 and CDR2: SGHTA and FQGNSA.

This clonotype was picked up many times. The rearrangement joins TRBV29-1 to TRBJ1-1, with 7 bases lining up with TRBD1. J gave up 2 bases and V 7 bases, and 10 bases lay outside the gene matches. The V gene's germline CDR1 is SQVTM and CDR2 ANQGSEA. This CDR3 is built from 14 residues. The CDR3: CSARQGNRNTEAFF. CDR3 in DNA: TGCAGCGCCCGACAGGGCAACCGAAACACTGAAGCTTTCTTT.

In its sample, this clonotype was seen many times. The chain carries TRBV7-9 and TRBJ2-7; no reliable D call. The germline gives CDR1 SEHNR, CDR2 FQNEAQ (reference sequence). This CDR3 region has 13 residues. V was clipped by 1 base and J by 7 bases, with 11 bases between them. The CDR3 sequence: CASSLEWAVEQYF. The CDR3 DNA reads as TGTGCCAGCAGCTTAGAATGGGCAGTTGAGCAGTACTTC.

This clonotype has at least ten counts. V is TRBV20-1 and J is TRBJ2-7, with 8 bases that match TRBD2. Germline V lookup: CDR1 DFQATT, CDR2 SNEGSKA (reference sequence). The CDR3 sequence is 16 residues long. Trimming took 0 bases from V and 3 from J; bases not matched to a gene: 10. Written as DNA, the CDR3 is TGCAGTGCTAGAGATCAGGGTGGCAGCGGGGGCTACGAGCAGTACTTC. Its translation: CSARDQGGSGGYEQYF.

The chain links TRBV27 to TRBJ2-7; D is ambiguous. Looked up from germline, CDR1 is MNHEY and CDR2 is SMNVEV (reference sequence). V was clipped by 4 bases and J by 0 bases, with 10 bases between them. This CDR3 comprises 14 residues. CDR3 protein: CASSWEPSSYEQYF. The CDR3 DNA reads as TGTGCCAGCAGTTGGGAACCGAGCTCCTACGAGCAGTACTTC.

This clonotype was seen repeatedly, ten times or more. The CDR3 region is CASSLSELPYEQYF. The CDR3 DNA follows: TGTGCCAGCAGTTTAAGCGAGCTACCTTACGAGCAGTACTTC. The gene calls are TRBV12-3 or TRBV12-4 and TRBJ2-7; no firm D call. The CDR3 has 14 amino acids. The V end was cut by 2 bases, the J end by 4 bases, with 12 bases between.

This clonotype was counted ten times or more. The V gene is TRBV3-1, the J gene TRBJ1-2; 7 nucleotides align to TRBD1. The CDR3 sequence is 12 residues long. Germline CDR1 and CDR2: LGHDT and YNNKEL (reference sequence). With V trimmed by 4 bases and J by 6 bases, 2 bases remained unmatched. CDR3 sequence reads: CASSPGGNGYTF. The DNA for the CDR3 is TGTGCCAGCAGCCCAGGGGGGAATGGCTACACCTTC.

This chain connects TRBV5-1 to TRBJ2-1, with 11 bases fitting TRBD2. Germline CDR1 reads SGHRS; CDR2 reads YFSETQ. The CDR3 is made up of 15 amino acids. Trimming cost V 0 bases and J 5 bases; bases outside gene matches: 1. As DNA, the CDR3 is TGCGCCAGCAGCTTGGTTAGCGGGGGGGACAATGAGCAGTTCTTC. Its translation: CASSLVSGGDNEQFF.

In its sample, this clonotype was seen many times. V usage is TRBV6-2 or TRBV6-3 and J usage is TRBJ2-1; TRBD1 aligns across 9 bases. The CDR3 sequence is 17 residues long. V was pared by 5 bases and J by 4 bases, with 12 bases of the junction left unmatched. Looked up from germline, CDR1 is MNHEY and CDR2 is SVGEGT. The CDR3 here is CASSRHSRGQGYNEQFF. The DNA for the CDR3 is TGTGCCAGCAGTCGCCACTCCAGGGGACAGGGTTACAATGAGCAGTTCTTC.

The table lists this clonotype with many counts. The rearrangement joins TRBV6-1 to TRBJ2-1; 13 bases map to TRBD2. The J segment lost 5 bases and the V segment lost 6 bases, leaving 4 bases of the junction unmatched. The CDR3 length is 15 residues. Germline V gives CDR1 MNHNS, CDR2 SASEGT. CDR3 sequence: CASRSGLAGDNEQFF. The CDR3 DNA reads TGTGCCAGCAGATCTGGACTAGCGGGGGACAATGAGCAGTTCTTC.

This clonotype was detected many times. The chain links TRBV7-9 to TRBJ2-1; D is undetermined. The CDR3 has 11 residues. Trimming removed 5 bases at V and 8 bases at J, with 7 bases between. CDR1 SEHNR and CDR2 FQNEAQ come from the germline V gene (reference sequence). The CDR3 DNA follows: TGTGCCAGCAGCCCCGGGTATGAGCAGTTCTTC. It is translated as CASSPGYEQFF.

This clonotype was observed a few times. This chain connects TRBV20-1 to TRBJ2-3; 7 bases match TRBD1. Germline-derived CDR1 and CDR2 are DFQATT and SNEGSKA (reference sequence). CDR3 size: 14 residues. The V segment lost 6 bases and the J segment 4 bases; nucleotides outside the gene matches: 10. CDR3 sequence: CSATTGTVADTQYF. The CDR3 bases are TGCAGTGCAACCACTGGGACAGTCGCAGATACGCAGTATTTT.

The rearrangement links TRBV18 to TRBJ2-1; 9 positions match TRBD1. The CDR3 spans 14 residues. J was trimmed by 8 bases and V by 4 bases; bases with no gene match: 6. Germline lookup yields CDR1 KGHSH and CDR2 LQKENI. The CDR3 sequence is CASSRDRERDEQFF. DNA of the CDR3: TGTGCCAGCTCACGGGACAGGGAGAGGGATGAGCAGTTCTTC.

The V and J genes are TRBV28 and TRBJ1-4, with D hard to call. This CDR3 has 15 residues. Germline lookup yields CDR1 MDHEN and CDR2 SYDVKM. The V and J ends lost 10 bases and 4 bases respectively, with 19 bases between them. DNA for the CDR3: TGTGCCACAGCAGCCGGAGGGCAGAGTAATGAAAAACTGTTTTTT. Residues: CATAAGGQSNEKLFF. The full variable domain, with the rest looked up from reference TRBV28 and TRBJ1-4, is DVKVTQSSRYLVKRTGEKVFLECVQDMDHENMFWYRQDPGLGLRLIYFSYDVKMKEKGDIPEGYSVSREKKERFSLILESASTNQTSMYLCATAAGGQSNEKLFFGSGTQLSVL.

This clonotype showed up many times. V usage is TRBV29-1 and J usage is TRBJ1-2, with D hard to call. Trimming left V 4 bases short and J 6 bases short, with 6 bases between. Germline-derived CDR1 and CDR2 are SQVTM and ANQGSEA. The CDR3 loop spans 10 amino acids. The CDR3, as DNA: TGCAGCGTTGCCGGGGATGGCTACACCTTC. It codes for CSVAGDGYTF.

This clonotype was detected ten times or more. The chain combines TRBV11-2 with TRBJ2-5; no clear D. V dropped 1 base and J dropped 4 bases, with 7 bases sitting between them. The germline V gene encodes CDR1 SGHAT and CDR2 FQNNGV. This CDR3 has 13 amino acids. As DNA, the CDR3 is TGTGCCAGCAGCTTAGGGTCTGCAGAGACCCAGTACTTC. Translating it yields CASSLGSAETQYF. The whole variable domain, filled in from reference TRBV11-2 and TRBJ2-5, reads EAGVAQSPRYKIIEKRQSVAFWCNPISGHATLYWYQQILGQGPKLLIQFQNNGVVDDSQLPKDRFSAERLKGVDSTLKIQPAKLEDSAVYLCASSLGSAETQYFGPGTRLLVL.

This clonotype was recorded at least ten times. This rearrangement joins TRBV3-1 to TRBJ2-5; 8 positions match TRBD2. The CDR3 contains 16 residues. With V trimmed by 4 bases and J by 2 bases, 9 bases remained unmatched. Germline values: CDR1 LGHDT, CDR2 YNNKEL (reference sequence). CDR3 residues: CASSPPFAGGQETQYF. For the CDR3, the DNA is TGTGCCAGCAGCCCTCCCTTTGCGGGGGGTCAAGAGACCCAGTACTTC.